This paragraph covers one T cell receptor beta chain sequence. TCR beta CDR3 regions were amplified from RNA. Initially, a first-round RT-PCR of the TCR CDR3 employed the HTBI primer set. TCRdb reprocessed the multiplex PCR reads with MiXCR, giving one entry per CDR3 protein. The sample has some 500,000 distinct CDR3 sequences; approximately 25% are singletons. Individuals with ophthalmopathy presented a Clinical Activity Score of at least 3, a NOSPECS grade of at least 4 and a duration under 3 months. The data originate from a study of T cells in Graves' hyperthyroidism and ophthalmopathy. CDR1 is SNHLY, CDR2 FYNNEI, per germline. This CDR3 comprises 18 residues. Trimming removed 0 bases from V and 5 bases from J, with 22 bases in between.

This clonotype was sampled from a woman between 25 and 40 years old with Graves' ophthalmopathy. Sequenced material: blood. This chain uses TRBV2 with TRBJ1-2; TRBD1 is a possible D gene (6 bases). CDR3 protein: CASSEALRVNREVYGYTF. CDR3 DNA: TGTGCCAGCAGTGAAGCGCTTAGGGTTAACAGGGAGGTGTATGGCTACACCTTC.